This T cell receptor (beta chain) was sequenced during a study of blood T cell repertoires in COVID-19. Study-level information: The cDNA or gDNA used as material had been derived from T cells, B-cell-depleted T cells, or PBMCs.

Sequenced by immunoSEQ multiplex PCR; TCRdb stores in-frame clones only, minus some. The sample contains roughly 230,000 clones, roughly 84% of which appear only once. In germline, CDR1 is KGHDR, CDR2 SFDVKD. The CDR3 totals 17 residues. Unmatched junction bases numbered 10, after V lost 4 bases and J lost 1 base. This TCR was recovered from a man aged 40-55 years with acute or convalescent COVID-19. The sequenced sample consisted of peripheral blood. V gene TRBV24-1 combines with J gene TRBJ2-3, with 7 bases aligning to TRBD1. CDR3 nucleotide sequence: TGTGCCACCAGTGACCCGGCGTTTGGACAGGGCACAGATACGCAGTATTTT. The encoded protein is CATSDPAFGQGTDTQYF.